One sample yielded the 16 T cell receptor beta chains listed below, sequenced in a study of control samples from healthy donors and cancer patients. TCRdb keeps only in-frame clones here, not all; method: immunoSEQ multiplex PCR. The table has 150,000 or so clones, approximately 93% seen once; the top ten hold almost 6%. The sample was blood. These receptors came from a man aged 18-30 years in good health.

The chain recombines TRBV28 with TRBJ2-7; the D is unclear. V lost 9 bases to trimming and J lost 3 bases, with 18 bases between them. Looked up from germline, CDR1 is MDHEN and CDR2 is SYDVKM. The CDR3 spans 14 residues. As DNA, the CDR3 is TGTGCCAGTGAACCGACGAGAGTCATCTACGAGCAGTACTTC. Translation: CASEPTRVIYEQYF.

This chain joins TRBV7-2 and TRBJ1-1; D remains ambiguous. The V and J ends lost 2 bases and 2 bases respectively, with 12 bases between them. CDR3 length: 15 amino acids. From germline, CDR1 is SGHTA and CDR2 FQGNSA. The CDR3 nucleotides are TGTGCCAGCAGCTTAATGGCGGGCCACAACACTGAAGCTTTCTTT. Protein: CASSLMAGHNTEAFF.

This rearrangement joins TRBV13 to TRBJ2-1; TRBD1 matches at 7 bases. Germline V gene sequence: CDR1 PRHDT, CDR2 FYEKMQ (reference sequence). This CDR3 region has 14 residues. V gave up 4 bases and J gave up 4 bases; unmatched junction bases: 4. The CDR3 bases are TGTGCCAGCAGCTCCGGACAGGAGTACAATGAGCAGTTCTTC. This encodes CASSSGQEYNEQFF.

A few counts support this clone. The CDR3 DNA reads as TGTGCCAGCAGTTTCCAGACAGGGTATCCCCTCCACTTT. As protein: CASSFQTGYPLHF. The J gene is TRBJ1-6, the V gene TRBV28; 7 bases match TRBD1. The length of the CDR3 is 13 residues. Trimming took 3 bases from V and 13 from J; bases not matched to a gene: 6. Germline V gene sequence: CDR1 MDHEN, CDR2 SYDVKM. The whole variable domain, filled in from reference TRBV28 and TRBJ1-6, reads DVKVTQSSRYLVKRTGEKVFLECVQDMDHENMFWYRQDPGLGLRLIYFSYDVKMKEKGDIPEGYSVSREKKERFSLILESASTNQTSMYLCASSFQTGYPLHFGNGTRLTVT.

The chain has TRBV30 and TRBJ1-1; D is unclear. The CDR3 has 15 residues. Trimming took 3 bases from V and 0 from J, leaving 14 bases between them. CDR1 and CDR2 (germline): GTSNPN, SVGIG (reference sequence). The CDR3 region is CAWSYNGRMNTEAFF. The CDR3 DNA reads as TGTGCCTGGAGCTACAATGGGAGGATGAACACTGAAGCTTTCTTT. The variable domain in full, completed from reference TRBV30 and TRBJ1-1, reads SQTIHQWPATLVQPVGSPLSLECTVEGTSNPNLYWYRQAAGRGLQLLFYSVGIGQISSEVPQNLSASRPQDRQFILSSKKLLLSDSGFYLCAWSYNGRMNTEAFFGQGTRLTVV.

The rearrangement links TRBV7-9 to TRBJ2-1; TRBD2 agrees at 7 bases. CDR1 SEHNR and CDR2 FQNEAQ come from the germline V gene (reference sequence). With V trimmed by 1 base and J by 8 bases, 11 bases remained unmatched. The CDR3 loop spans 16 amino acids. As DNA, the CDR3 is TGTGCCAGCAGCTTAGAGCGGGACCTCTTCACGGATGAGCAGTTCTTC. It is translated as CASSLERDLFTDEQFF.

The chain links TRBV19 to TRBJ2-1, with D unclear. Deletions cut 4 bases from V and 5 bases from J, with 9 bases between. Germline loops: CDR1 LNHDA, CDR2 SQIVND (reference sequence). The CDR3 covers 13 residues. The CDR3 bases are TGTGCCAGTAGTAGGACCGGAAACAATGAGCAGTTCTTC. Protein product: CASSRTGNNEQFF.

The genes are TRBV4-1 and TRBJ1-5; TRBD1 matches 7 bases. Germline-derived CDR1 and CDR2 are MGHRA and YSYEKL. V gave up 8 bases and J gave up 6 bases; unmatched junction bases: 7. CDR3 size: 13 residues. The CDR3 DNA sequence: TGCGCCAGCTCTGACAGGGCGAGTCAGCCCCAGCATTTT. This sequence encodes CASSDRASQPQHF.

This clone has at least ten counts. The V call is TRBV5-6, the J call TRBJ2-7, with TRBD2 identical over 7 bases. J gave up 1 base and V 4 bases, and 5 bases lay outside the gene matches. This CDR3 spans 14 amino acids. Per germline, CDR1 SGHDT and CDR2 YYEEEE. CDR3 loop: CASSLLAESYEQYF. The CDR3 DNA reads TGTGCCAGCAGCCTTCTAGCGGAGTCCTACGAGCAGTACTTC.

Comments on this clone: The junction does not match germline at one end; this may be a read error. V is TRBV28 and J is TRBJ1-5, with TRBD1 as a possible D gene (5 bases). Per the germline V gene, CDR1 is MDHEN and CDR2 is SYDVKM. This CDR3 region has 11 residues. Here the CDR3 DNA reads TGTGCCAGCAGTTCACCGGGTGGGACCACATTT. Protein sequence: CASSSPGGTTF.

The chain employs TRBV19 and TRBJ1-5, with 9 positions matching TRBD1. The V and J ends lost 5 bases and 3 bases, in that order; junction bases with no gene match: 2. The CDR3 consists of 14 residues. Per the germline V gene, CDR1 is LNHDA and CDR2 is SQIVND (reference sequence). The CDR3 sequence: CASSRDRANQPQHF. The CDR3 DNA reads TGTGCCAGTAGTCGGGACAGGGCCAATCAGCCCCAGCATTTT.

The gene calls are TRBV18 and TRBJ2-3; 13 positions agree with TRBD2. Germline loops: CDR1 KGHSH, CDR2 LQKENI. The CDR3 is made up of 17 amino acids. The V segment lost 6 bases and the J segment 5 bases; nucleotides outside the gene matches: 11. In DNA, the CDR3 is TGTGCCAGCTCCCGACGGACTAGCGGGAGCTCTGGAGATACGCAGTATTTT. It specifies CASSRRTSGSSGDTQYF.

V is TRBV9 and J is TRBJ2-5, with no clear D. Germline assignment: CDR1 SGDLS and CDR2 YYNGEE. The V end lost 0 bases, the J end lost 3 bases, and 3 bases lay between the germline ends. The CDR3 is made up of 12 amino acids. CDR3 bases: TGTGCCAGCAGCGTAGGGGAAGAGACCCAGTACTTC. The encoded protein is CASSVGEETQYF.

Remarks on this clone: This sample also contains other DNA sequences that code for the same CDR3. The genes are TRBV7-2 and TRBJ2-7; no reliable D call. CDR1 is SGHTA and CDR2 is FQGNSA in the germline V gene. This CDR3 comprises 17 residues. The V gene lost 1 base and the J gene lost 4 bases, with 20 bases spanning the gap. The chain's CDR3 is CASSLEVRRTPSYEQYF. CDR3 nucleotides: TGTGCCAGCAGCTTAGAAGTACGGAGAACACCTTCTTACGAGCAGTACTTC.

This rearrangement joins TRBV3-1 (or the pseudogene TRBV3-2) to TRBJ2-7, with TRBD2 matching over 10 bases. The CDR3 totals 18 residues. The germline V gene has CDR1 LGHDT and CDR2 YNNKEL (reference sequence). The ends lost 1 base at V and 3 bases at J; junction bases unmatched: 12. The CDR3 DNA sequence: TGTGCCAGCAGCCAAGCCCCTAGGCGGACTAGCGGATTCTACGAGCAGTACTTC. This gives the protein CASSQAPRRTSGFYEQYF.

The gene calls are TRBV7-9 and TRBJ2-1; 10 nucleotides match TRBD2. The germline CDR1 and CDR2 sequences are SEHNR and FQNEAQ (reference sequence). V lost 2 bases to trimming and J lost 9 bases; unmatched junction nucleotides: 7. This CDR3 is built from 15 residues. DNA of the CDR3: TGTGCCAGCAGCTTATTGAGCGGGGGGGCCGGTGAGCAGTTCTTC. It yields the protein CASSLLSGGAGEQFF.